These T cell receptor beta chains were read from a single sample in a study of blood T cell repertoires in COVID-19. Libraries were prepared by immunoSEQ multiplex PCR; TCRdb keeps only in-frame clonotypes and omits some of them. The data hold 200,000 to 250,000 clones, with 75% to 90% observed a single time. Source material: PBMCs or T cells enriched from blood (not recorded which). The receptors here all came from a young woman with acute COVID-19. CDR3s include the opening cysteine and the closing phenylalanine or tryptophan. The D gene is left open where the match is weak. Clone sizes are given selectively: once, few, many, or a class where the clone is expanded.

D	size	J	V	DNA	CDR3
-	-	TRBJ1-4	TRBV5-1	TGCGCCAGCAGCTTGGACCTTGCCGAAGCGAATGAAAAACTGTTTTTT	CASSLDLAEANEKLFF
-	-	TRBJ1-3	TRBV28	TGTGCCAGCAGTTTGGAGGGAACCATATATTTT	CASSLEGTIYF
-	once	TRBJ1-5	TRBV24-1	TGTGCCACCAGCGACGGGTGGTATGAGCCCCAGCATTTT	CATSDGWYEPQHF
TRBD1	-	TRBJ2-7	TRBV10-3	TGTGCCACCCGACAGGGAGCCTACGAGCAGTACTTC	CATRQGAYEQYF
-	-	TRBJ1-4	TRBV5-1	TGCGCCAGCAGCTTGGAAACAGGAGCTGCAACTAATGAAAAACTGTTTTTT	CASSLETGAATNEKLFF
-	-	TRBJ2-1	TRBV5-1	TGCGCCAGCAGAGAAGACGGGAGAGCCTACAATGAGCAGTTCTTC	CASREDGRAYNEQFF
TRBD1	few	TRBJ1-4	TRBV3-1/TRBV3-2	TGTGCCAGCAGCCCGATCAGACAGGGACCTGAAAAACTGTTTTTT	CASSPIRQGPEKLFF
-	-	TRBJ2-3	TRBV2	TGTGCCAGCAATCAGCGGCCATTGAATACGCAGTATTTT	CASNQRPLNTQYF
-	once	TRBJ1-6	TRBV7-8	TGTGCCAGCAGCTTACTCTCCTATAATTCACCCCTCCACTTT	CASSLLSYNSPLHF
TRBD2	-	TRBJ2-3	TRBV3-1/TRBV3-2	TGTGCCAGCAGGCCTCAACTAGCGGGAGAAACAGATACGCAGTATTTT	CASRPQLAGETDTQYF
TRBD2	once	TRBJ2-7	TRBV5-4	TGTGCCAGCAGCCCCAGGACTAGCGGGAGTTACGAGCAGTACTTC	CASSPRTSGSYEQYF
TRBD1	-	TRBJ1-1	TRBV28	TGTGCCAGCAGCCCCCCGACAGGGCGAGCTGAAGCTTTCTTT	CASSPPTGRAEAFF
TRBD1	-	TRBJ2-3	TRBV24-1	TGTGCCACCAGTGATGGGACAGGGAAAGATACGCAGTATTTT	CATSDGTGKDTQYF
TRBD2	-	TRBJ2-1	TRBV18	TGTGCCAGCTCACTGACCGGGACTAGCGGGAGAGGGAATGAGCAGTTCTTC	CASSLTGTSGRGNEQFF
-	-	TRBJ1-1	TRBV6-5	TGTGCCAGCAGTTTCGGGGATAGGGACACTGAAGCTTTCTTT	CASSFGDRDTEAFF
-	few	TRBJ2-1	TRBV7-9	TGTGCCAGCAGCTTAGTCGACACGAGCTCCTACAATGAGCAGTTCTTC	CASSLVDTSSYNEQFF
-	once	TRBJ1-1	TRBV29-1	TGCAGCGTTGTTAGCAGGGGATACACTGAAGCTTTCTTT	CSVVSRGYTEAFF
TRBD1	-	TRBJ1-2	TRBV7-9	TGTGCCAGCAGCTGGAGACAGGGTGGTTTTGGCTACACCTTC	CASSWRQGGFGYTF
TRBD1	-	TRBJ2-2	TRBV5-1	TGCGCCAGCAGCCCTACAGGGGCGAAGAACACCGGGGAGCTGTTTTTT	CASSPTGAKNTGELFF
TRBD1	-	TRBJ1-2	TRBV28	TGTGCCAGCAGTTACAGGGGGCGGGGGATTAATGGCTACACCTTC	CASSYRGRGINGYTF
-	-	TRBJ2-2	TRBV7-9	TGTGCCAGCAGCCTCTCCGGGACAAAGAACACCGGGGAGCTGTTTTTT	CASSLSGTKNTGELFF
TRBD2	-	TRBJ2-3	TRBV28	TGTGCCAGCAGCCTAGCGGGAGCAAAGCTCCGCATTACAGATACGCAGTATTTT	CASSLAGAKLRITDTQYF
-	-	TRBJ1-4	TRBV2	TGTGCCAGCAAGGGGGGGGTGAGGGAAAAACTGTTTTTT	CASKGGVREKLFF
-	-	TRBJ2-1	TRBV5-5	TGTGCCAGCCGGCCTCGTCACGGGGTTAGTGAGCAGTTCTTC	CASRPRHGVSEQFF
-	-	TRBJ1-1	TRBV7-9	TGTGCCAGCAGCTTCGGACAGTCGGGCACTGAAGCTTTCTTT	CASSFGQSGTEAFF
TRBD1	-	TRBJ1-6	TRBV28	TGTGCCAGCAGCCGACAGGGGGAAGCGACACCCCTCCACTTT	CASSRQGEATPLHF
-	-	TRBJ2-1	TRBV27	TGTGCCAGTACTCCGGGTCCGGCGGCCGGGGGTCTATACAATGAGCAGTTCTTC	CASTPGPAAGGLYNEQFF
-	-	TRBJ2-1	TRBV19	TGTGCCAGTAGCCCAGCGGGCGGGGTTAGCTCCTACAATGAGCAGTTCTTC	CASSPAGGVSSYNEQFF
-	-	TRBJ1-2	TRBV14	TGTGCCAGCAGCCAAGCGCCGGGGGGAGCACTTAACTATGGCTACACCTTC	CASSQAPGGALNYGYTF
-	once	TRBJ2-1	TRBV12-3/TRBV12-4	TGTGCCAGCAGTTTCAGAGGGTATGAGCAGTTCTTC	CASSFRGYEQFF
TRBD1	-	TRBJ2-7	TRBV11-2	TGTGCCAGCAGCTCGAACAGGGGAAACGAGCAGTACTTC	CASSSNRGNEQYF
-	-	TRBJ1-4	TRBV19	TGTGCCAGTAGATCCTATGGGACACGAAATGAAAAACTGTTTTTT	CASRSYGTRNEKLFF
TRBD1	once	TRBJ1-5	TRBV28	TGTGCCAGCAGCTTAGGTGACAGGGTTCAGCCCCAGCATTTT	CASSLGDRVQPQHF
TRBD2	-	TRBJ2-1	TRBV11-2	TGTGCCAGCAGTCCACTGGGGGGGTACCTACGTCATGAGCAGTTCTTC	CASSPLGGYLRHEQFF
TRBD1	-	TRBJ1-5	TRBV29-1	TGCAGCGTTGCGGAACAGACAGGGCCCAATCAGCCCCAGCATTTT	CSVAEQTGPNQPQHF
TRBD1	-	TRBJ1-2	TRBV2	TGTGCCAGCAGTGACCGGACAGGGGTTGGTGGCTACACCTTC	CASSDRTGVGGYTF
TRBD1	-	TRBJ2-2	TRBV7-7	TGTGCTAGCAGCCCGGGGCCAGTGCAGGGGGCTTCGGGGGAGCTGTTTTTT	CASSPGPVQGASGELFF
-	few	TRBJ1-5	TRBV14	TGTGCCAGCAGCCAAGGGCCCGGGAATCAGCCCCAGCATTTT	CASSQGPGNQPQHF
TRBD1	-	TRBJ1-1	TRBV10-2	TGCGCCAGCAGAGAAGGGGGCAGGGGGCTTTTATATAACACTGAAGCTTTCTTT	CASREGGRGLLYNTEAFF
-	-	TRBJ1-2	TRBV19	TGTGCCAGTAGTATAGGATCAACAGGGACCTCCTATGGCTACACCTTC	CASSIGSTGTSYGYTF
TRBD2	few	TRBJ2-1	TRBV6-2/TRBV6-3	TGTGCCAGCAGTTCTAGCGGAGGGTCCTACAATGAGCAGTTCTTC	CASSSSGGSYNEQFF
-	-	TRBJ1-5	TRBV27	TGTGCCAGCAGTTCGGCCAGGGTTGACAATCAGCCCCAGCATTTT	CASSSARVDNQPQHF
TRBD1	-	TRBJ1-1	TRBV29-1	TGCAGCGTCACCAGGGGGACCCAAGGGGCTTTCTTT	CSVTRGTQGAFF